Below, 18 T cell receptor beta chains from the same sample are listed, as sequenced in a study of T cells expressing NK-cell markers. Using the 5' RACE reads, TCRdb records one entry per CDR3 protein without DNA. The listing contains fewer than 300,000 distinct CDR3 sequences. Sequencing input: blood T cells: a sorted CD56 or NKG2C T cell subset, CD4+ or CD8+ T cells, or bulk PBMC T cells (not recorded which). These receptors originate from a woman between 18 and 70 years old in good health.

CDR3 sequence reads: CASSSVEETQYF. The chain joins TRBV12-3 or TRBV12-4 to TRBJ2-5. The CDR3 runs 12 residues.

V and J are TRBV20-1 and TRBJ2-3. Per the germline V gene, CDR1 is DFQATT and CDR2 is SNEGSKA (reference sequence). This CDR3 comprises 12 residues. The CDR3 is CSARGRRDTQYF.

The V call is TRBV20-1, the J call TRBJ1-5; the TCRdb call, TRBD1, lacks DNA for checking. The CDR3 covers 15 residues. From germline, CDR1 is DFQATT and CDR2 SNEGSKA (reference sequence). CDR3 protein: CSARLGGRGNQPQHF.

The chain is built from TRBV7-2 and TRBJ2-1; the TCRdb D gene call, TRBD2, has no DNA to confirm it. From germline, CDR1 is SGHTA and CDR2 FQGNSA. CDR3 size: 14 residues. CDR3 residues: CASSWLAGNNEQFF. Full variable domain (missing parts from reference TRBV7-2 and TRBJ2-1): GAGVSQSPSNKVTEKGKDVELRCDPISGHTALYWYRQSLGQGLEFLIYFQGNSAPDKSGLPSDRFSAERTGGSVSTLTIQRTQQEDSAVYLCASSWLAGNNEQFFGPGTRLTVL.

V gene TRBV20-1 combines with J gene TRBJ2-7; as DNA is missing, the TRBD1 call by TCRdb cannot be tested. CDR3 length equals 15 residues. CDR1 is DFQATT and CDR2 is SNEGSKA in the germline V gene (reference sequence). CDR3: CSARAPGQGAREQYF.

This rearrangement joins TRBV30 to TRBJ2-2. The CDR3 length is 13 residues. Germline CDR1 is GTSNPN and CDR2 is SVGIG (reference sequence). The CDR3 loop reads CAEGILSIGELFF.

The gene calls are TRBV28 and TRBJ2-1; there is no DNA to check the TCRdb D call of TRBD2. Germline V gene lookup returns CDR1 MDHEN and CDR2 SYDVKM. This CDR3 has 14 residues. This CDR3 is CATKRGGGAGEQFF.

The chain carries TRBV12-3 or TRBV12-4 and TRBJ2-6; there is no DNA to check the TCRdb D call of TRBD1. The CDR3 spans 15 residues. This chain's CDR3 is CAIGTGGAGANVLTF.

V and J are TRBV10-3 and TRBJ2-1. Germline loops: CDR1 ENHRY, CDR2 SYGVKD. The CDR3 runs to 16 residues. The CDR3 is CAISEVGTSSYNEQFF.

The J gene is TRBJ2-1, the V gene TRBV25-1; without DNA, the TCRdb call of TRBD1 cannot be checked. This CDR3 is 13 amino acids long. Per germline, CDR1 MGHDK and CDR2 SYGVNS. The CDR3 region is CASSEWAPVKQFF.

V and J are TRBV20-1 and TRBJ2-1; absent DNA, TCRdb's TRBD1 call cannot be checked. The CDR3 sequence is 13 residues long. Germline V gene sequence: CDR1 DFQATT, CDR2 SNEGSKA (reference sequence). The CDR3 here is CRVGTANYNEQFF.

The chain is built from TRBV20-1 and TRBJ2-7; TCRdb outputs TRBD1, but without DNA this stays unchecked. Germline CDR1 reads DFQATT; CDR2 reads SNEGSKA (reference sequence). The CDR3 is made up of 15 amino acids. The CDR3 sequence: CSARRNRPPRYEQYF.

The V call is TRBV5-1, the J call TRBJ1-1; no DNA is available, so the TRBD1 call from TCRdb remains unchecked. There are 14 residues in the CDR3. Germline V gene lookup returns CDR1 SGHRS and CDR2 YFSETQ. CDR3 loop: CASSPGQLDTEAFF.

This chain links TRBV10-3 with TRBJ2-3; TCRdb picks TRBD1, but there is no DNA to check that call. Germline V gene lookup returns CDR1 ENHRY and CDR2 SYGVKD. CDR3 length: 17 residues. CDR3: CAISERGAQTTTDTQYF.

The chain uses TRBV12-3 or TRBV12-4 and TRBJ2-6. The CDR3 runs 17 residues. The CDR3 sequence: CASSLTFPLSGANVLTF.

This sequence joins TRBV21-1 and TRBJ1-1; TCRdb's D call, TRBD1, is unchecked because there is no DNA. TRBV21-1 is given as a pseudogene. The CDR3 spans 14 residues. The CDR3 sequence is CASSKEGSSTEAFF.

The chain is built from TRBV5-1 and TRBJ2-1; TCRdb outputs TRBD2, but without DNA this stays unchecked. In germline, CDR1 is SGHRS, CDR2 YFSETQ. The CDR3 contains 14 residues. The CDR3 spells CASSYTSGINEQFF.

This chain links TRBV29-1 with TRBJ2-1; the D call from TCRdb, TRBD1, cannot be confirmed without DNA. CDR3 size: 12 residues. CDR1 is SQVTM and CDR2 is ANQGSEA in the germline V gene. The CDR3 region is CSAQESYNEQFF.